This section outlines one T cell receptor (beta chain) sequence together with its context. The antigen it recognizes is unknown. Relative to the germline gene, one junction end is altered; a read error may explain this. The data belong to a study of blood T cell repertoires in COVID-19 (dated by TCRdb to 2018 to 2021). Regarding the study in general: The collaborator samples originated in the United States, Italy and Spain and spanned the acute and convalescent phases of COVID-19. The prospective study material was composed of cDNA or gDNA derived from T cells, B-cell-depleted T cells, or PBMCs. Deeply sampled blood TCRbeta repertoires from subjects exposed to, actively infected with, or recovered from COVID-19 were included in the dataset. The repertoires were released in a freely available public database intended as a resource for research on the immune response to SARS-CoV-2. Samples came from the ongoing ImmuneRACE study (first 160 participants) plus 1,254 subjects from 6 global collaborators. Nearly every sample came with metadata listing a de-identified subject ID, COVID-19 status, age in years and sex. Where available, HLA class I and class II types were taken from metadata supplied by the sample provider and were not determined by assay-based typing.

The CDR3 goes from the cysteine to the phenylalanine over 14 residues. This entry keeps only the CDR3 DNA: 42 bases, framed from base 1. From a lookup of the germline V gene, CDR1 and CDR2 are LGHNA and YSLEER. Overall study results and their limits: The quantity of clinical and demographic metadata differed by source and by participant and was supplied without curation.

The collaborating institutions used their own protocols to collect whole blood in K2EDTA tubes. For TCRbeta analysis, collaborator samples were shipped as frozen whole blood, as isolated PBMCs, or as DNA extracted from either sample type. The immunoSEQ Assay, a bias-controlled multiplex PCR, was used to amplify TCRbeta CDR3 regions from genomic DNA. The original pipeline was this. Within the assay, amplification of reference gene primers was used to estimate how many nucleated cells each sample contained. To quantify the absolute abundance of each unique TCRbeta CDR3 rearrangement, sequence reads were collapsed and filtered. For each sample, productive Simpson clonality was calculated as the square root of Simpson's diversity index over productive rearrangements. The table comes from immuneACCESS by way of TCRdb, which keeps in-frame sequences with V and J called. Part of the clones is missing from these tables; in studies checked, under half for an unresolved V gene and the rest for unknown reasons. V, J and clone size are taken as reported in that table, and D and trimming were inferred from the DNA itself. In this sample the table shows 450,000 to 500,000 clones, approximately 83% of which occur a single time. Approximately 3.4% of the sample is taken by the ten largest.

This chain joins TRBV4-3 to TRBJ1-4, and TRBD1 aligns with 8 junction nucleotides. Material: peripheral blood. The TCR was taken from a human donor in a cohort sampled during active COVID-19. The CDR3 loop reads CASSQVMYGQGRIF. Read as DNA, the sequence is TGCGCCAGCAGCCAAGTTATGTACGGACAGGGTAGGATTTTT.